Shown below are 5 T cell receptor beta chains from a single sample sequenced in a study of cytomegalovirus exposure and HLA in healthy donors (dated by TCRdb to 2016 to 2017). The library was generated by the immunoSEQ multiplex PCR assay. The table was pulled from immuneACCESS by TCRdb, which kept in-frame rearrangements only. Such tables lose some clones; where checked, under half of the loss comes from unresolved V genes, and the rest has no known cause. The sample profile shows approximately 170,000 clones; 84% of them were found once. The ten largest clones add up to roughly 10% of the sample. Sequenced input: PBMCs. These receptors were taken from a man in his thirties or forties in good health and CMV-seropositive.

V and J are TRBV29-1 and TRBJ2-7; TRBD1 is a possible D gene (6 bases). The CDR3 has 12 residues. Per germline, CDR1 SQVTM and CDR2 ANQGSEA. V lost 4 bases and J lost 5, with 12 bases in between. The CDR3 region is CSVGGQFHEQYF. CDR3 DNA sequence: TGCAGCGTTGGGGGGCAGTTCCACGAGCAGTACTTC.

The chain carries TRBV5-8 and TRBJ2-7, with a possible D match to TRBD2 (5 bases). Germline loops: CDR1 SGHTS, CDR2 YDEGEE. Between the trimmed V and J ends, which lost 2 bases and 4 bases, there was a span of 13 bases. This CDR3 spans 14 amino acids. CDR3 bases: TGTGCCAGCAGCTTTTTGGGGAGAGGGTACGAGCAGTACTTC. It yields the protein CASSFLGRGYEQYF.

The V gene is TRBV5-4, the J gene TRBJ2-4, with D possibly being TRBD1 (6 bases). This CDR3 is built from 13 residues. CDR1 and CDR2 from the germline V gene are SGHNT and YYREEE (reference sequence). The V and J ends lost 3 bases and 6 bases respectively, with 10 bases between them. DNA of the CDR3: TGTGCCAGCAGCTCTTTACAGGGAAACATTCAGTACTTC. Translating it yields CASSSLQGNIQYF.

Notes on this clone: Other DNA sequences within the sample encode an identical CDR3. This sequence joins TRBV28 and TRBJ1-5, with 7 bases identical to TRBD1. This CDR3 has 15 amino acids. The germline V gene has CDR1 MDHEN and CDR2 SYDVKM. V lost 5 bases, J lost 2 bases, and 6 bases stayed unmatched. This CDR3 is CASSGGGEGNQPQHF. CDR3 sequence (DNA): TGTGCCAGCAGTGGAGGGGGCGAGGGCAATCAGCCCCAGCATTTT. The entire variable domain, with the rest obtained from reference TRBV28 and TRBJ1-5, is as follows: DVKVTQSSRYLVKRTGEKVFLECVQDMDHENMFWYRQDPGLGLRLIYFSYDVKMKEKGDIPEGYSVSREKKERFSLILESASTNQTSMYLCASSGGGEGNQPQHFGDGTRLSIL.

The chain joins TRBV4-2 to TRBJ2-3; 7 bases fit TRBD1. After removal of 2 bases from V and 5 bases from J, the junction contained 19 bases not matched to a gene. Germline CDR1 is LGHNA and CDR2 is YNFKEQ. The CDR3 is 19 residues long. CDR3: CASSQFSGVRDRPLDTQYF. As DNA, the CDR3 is TGTGCCAGCAGCCAATTTTCAGGGGTCAGGGACAGACCGTTAGATACGCAGTATTTT.